This T cell receptor beta chain was identified in a study of blood T cell repertoires in COVID-19. Produced via immunoSEQ multiplex PCR; TCRdb's table is partial and in-frame only. This sample has roughly 160,000 clones, with roughly four fifths found just once. This clone was observed a single time. The TCR was taken from a middle-aged man who had recovered from COVID-19. Sequencing was carried out using PBMCs or T cells enriched from blood (not recorded which).

CDR3: CASTKEIQETQYF. The CDR3 bases are TGTGCCAGCACCAAGGAGATCCAAGAGACCCAGTACTTC. V and J are TRBV2 and TRBJ2-5; D ambiguous. The germline V and J ends were trimmed by 7 bases and 1 base, with 10 bases remaining between them. The CDR3 has 13 amino acids. Per the germline V gene, CDR1 is SNHLY and CDR2 is FYNNEI.